The following is a T cell receptor beta chain sequence with its context. Antigen: not known. These data originate in a study of T cells in Graves' hyperthyroidism and ophthalmopathy. Regarding the study as a whole: Blood also carried most thyroid clonotypes expanded above 0.001.

The diagnoses drew upon clinical symptoms, serum thyroxine and TRAb, thyroid ultrasound and orbital computed tomography. The authors obtained PBMCs from more than 8 ml of fresh peripheral blood. RNA transcripts were the template for amplifying TCR beta CDR3 regions. HTBI primers drove first-round RT-PCR of the TCR CDR3. Each CDR3 protein is one row after TCRdb ran MiXCR on the multiplex PCR reads. The sample includes approximately 400,000 distinct CDR3 sequences, more than 15% of them seen just once. The CDR3 runs to 16 residues. J lost 8 bases, V lost 5 bases, and 12 bases had no gene match. The germline gives CDR1 LNHDA, CDR2 SQIVND (reference sequence).

Specimen: blood. The chain couples TRBV19 to TRBJ1-4; 9 bases map to TRBD1. This receptor was identified in a woman aged 18-29 years with Graves' hyperthyroidism. In DNA, the CDR3 is TGTGCCAGTAGTGCCCCCGGGACAGGGTACTACGAAAAACTGTTTTTT. Translation gives CASSAPGTGYYEKLFF.